This is a list of T cell receptor beta chains from one sample in a study of blood T cells in healthy people across ages. One entry per CDR3 protein results from TCRdb running MiXCR on the 5' RACE reads. The sample holds roughly 790,000 distinct CDR3 sequences, roughly 43% seen once. Material: blood. Receptor source: an older woman in good health. CDR3s include the opening cysteine and the closing phenylalanine or tryptophan. D genes are given only for firm matches. Clone size is not always given. Where it is, it says once, few, many or a class for expanded clones.

clone_size	d_call	v_call	j_call	cdr3_aa	cdr3_nt
few	NA	TRBV20-1	TRBJ1-5	CSALGAPHRPQHF	TGCAGTGCTTTGGGGGCGCCGCATCGGCCCCAGCATTTT
NA	NA	TRBV20-1	TRBJ2-7	CSGNSLAGQYEQYF	TGCAGCGGTAATTCATTGGCGGGGCAATACGAGCAGTACTTC
NA	TRBD1	TRBV5-8	TRBJ1-4	CASSFLQGAATNEKLFF	TGTGCCAGCAGCTTTTTACAGGGGGCGGCGACTAATGAAAAACTGTTTTTT
many	NA	TRBV29-1	TRBJ2-7	CSVEYLVGVVYEQYF	TGCAGCGTTGAATACCTTGTGGGGGTGGTATACGAGCAGTACTTC
NA	TRBD2	TRBV20-1	TRBJ2-7	CSARTSGEPEYF	TGCAGTGCCCGGACTAGCGGGGAGCCAGAGTACTTC
NA	TRBD2	TRBV5-1	TRBJ2-5	CASSRQTSGIETQYF	TGCGCCAGCAGCCGACAGACTAGCGGGATAGAGACCCAGTACTTC
NA	TRBD2	TRBV7-2	TRBJ2-7	CASSPGAGGSGDQYF	TGTGCCAGCAGCCCAGGAGCGGGGGGGTCAGGCGACCAGTACTTC
NA	TRBD2	TRBV7-7	TRBJ2-1	CASSTREGGNEQFF	TGTGCTAGCAGCACTCGGGAGGGGGGGAATGAGCAGTTCTTC
few	NA	TRBV11-2	TRBJ2-4	CASSLDVNIQYF	TGTGCCAGCAGCTTAGACGTGAACATTCAGTACTTC
NA	TRBD1	TRBV6-4	TRBJ2-3	CASSPGQGSPDTQYF	TGTGCCAGCAGCCCGGGACAGGGTAGCCCAGATACGCAGTATTTT
many	TRBD1	TRBV7-2	TRBJ2-5	CASSEQQGAGETQYF	TGTGCCAGCAGCGAGCAACAGGGGGCGGGTGAGACCCAGTACTTC
NA	TRBD1	TRBV7-3	TRBJ2-1	CASSATTGHEQFF	TGTGCCAGCAGCGCCACGACAGGGCATGAGCAGTTCTTC
NA	NA	TRBV10-3	TRBJ2-5	CAISETQGAETQYF	TGTGCCATCAGTGAAACCCAAGGAGCCGAGACCCAGTACTTC
NA	NA	TRBV28	TRBJ1-2	CASTGTGSNYGYTF	TGTGCCAGCACCGGGACCGGCTCTAACTATGGCTACACCTTC
NA	NA	TRBV20-1	TRBJ2-5	CSAPGTRTQYF	TGCAGTGCCCCCGGGACCCGGACCCAGTACTTC
NA	NA	TRBV6-5	TRBJ2-7	CASSYGREYEQYF	TGTGCCAGCAGTTATGGCAGGGAATACGAGCAGTACTTC
NA	NA	TRBV20-1	TRBJ2-5	CSALIANSRQETQYF	TGCAGTGCTTTAATCGCGAACAGTAGACAAGAGACCCAGTACTTC
once	NA	TRBV20-1	TRBJ2-7	CSASSTQLVGENQRQYF	TGCAGTGCTAGTTCGACCCAGCTAGTCGGGGAAAATCAAAGGCAGTACTTC
NA	TRBD2	TRBV2	TRBJ2-7	CAIHHVVAGSYEQYF	TGTGCCATCCATCATGTAGTAGCGGGATCCTACGAGCAGTACTTC
NA	NA	TRBV28	TRBJ2-1	CASSLGRVRDNEQFF	TGTGCCAGCAGTTTAGGCAGGGTGAGGGACAATGAGCAGTTCTTC
NA	NA	TRBV4-3	TRBJ2-3	CASSGIAADTQYF	TGCGCCAGCAGCGGGATAGCAGCAGATACGCAGTATTTT
NA	TRBD2	TRBV5-1	TRBJ2-2	CASSLLAGLYTGELFF	TGCGCCAGCAGCCTACTAGCGGGGCTTTATACCGGGGAGCTGTTTTTT
once	NA	TRBV7-7	TRBJ2-2	CASSLALETGELFF	TGTGCTAGCAGCTTAGCGTTAGAGACCGGGGAGCTGTTTTTT
NA	NA	TRBV12-3/TRBV12-4	TRBJ2-7	CASSWGGDLSYEQYF	TGTGCCAGCAGTTGGGGCGGGGACCTCTCCTACGAGCAGTACTTC
many	TRBD2	TRBV11-1	TRBJ2-5	CASSPGLAGREQYF	TGTGCCAGCAGCCCAGGACTAGCGGGAAGAGAGCAGTACTTC
NA	TRBD2	TRBV4-1	TRBJ2-2	CASRVAGGELFF	TGCGCCAGCAGGGTAGCGGGAGGGGAGTTGTTTTTT
NA	TRBD2	TRBV24-1	TRBJ2-3	CATSDLHAGGTDTQYF	TGTGCCACCAGTGATTTGCACGCGGGAGGGACCGATACGCAGTATTTT
NA	TRBD1	TRBV5-4	TRBJ1-1	CASSLGGGTANTEAFF	TGTGCCAGCAGCTTGGGTGGAGGGACAGCAAACACTGAAGCTTTCTTT
NA	TRBD2	TRBV10-3	TRBJ2-7	CATGLAGGADYEQYF	TGTGCCACCGGACTAGCGGGAGGGGCAGACTACGAGCAGTACTTC
NA	NA	TRBV11-3	TRBJ2-1	CASSLDEYNEQFF	TGTGCCAGCAGCTTAGATGAGTACAATGAGCAGTTCTTC
NA	NA	TRBV20-1	TRBJ2-1	CSAESGTGYNEQFF	TGCAGTGCGGAATCCGGGACTGGGTACAATGAGCAGTTCTTC